These 30 T cell receptor beta chains were all obtained from the same sample, sequenced in a study of cytotoxic CD8 clonotypes in ibrutinib-treated CLL. Profiled with immunoSEQ multiplex PCR; TCRdb holds only in-frame clones, not every one. The sample records 130,000 or so clones, 70% to 80% being singletons. The sequencing here drew on PBMCs, taken after 12 months of ibrutinib treatment. The receptors come from a human donor with chronic lymphocytic leukemia.

This sequence joins TRBV27 and TRBJ2-3, with TRBD2 identical over 8 bases. There are 15 residues in the CDR3. CDR1 and CDR2 from the germline V gene are MNHEY and SMNVEV (reference sequence). V lost 7 bases and J lost 4; bases outside the gene matches: 10. For the CDR3, the DNA is TGTGCCAGCACGAATCCGGGACTAGAGTCAGATACGCAGTATTTT. This codes for CASTNPGLESDTQYF.

The chain couples TRBV6-5 to TRBJ1-2, with 8 bases aligning to TRBD1. CDR1 and CDR2 (germline): MNHEY, SVGAGI. The length of the CDR3 is 16 residues. Trimming at V came to 4 bases and at J to 8 bases, leaving 15 bases not matched to a gene. Here the CDR3 DNA reads TGTGCCAGCAGTTTATATAGGACAGGGCTGCAGGAAGGCTACACCTTC. Its protein product is CASSLYRTGLQEGYTF.

This clone has more than one count but fewer than ten. The rearrangement joins TRBV2 to TRBJ1-4, with D possibly being TRBD1 (6 bases). V shed 6 bases and J shed 4 bases, with 12 bases lying between them. In germline, CDR1 is SNHLY, CDR2 FYNNEI. There are 14 residues in the CDR3. The CDR3 DNA sequence: TGTGCCAGCAGGGGCAACAGGGATAATGAAAAACTGTTTTTT. This gives the protein CASRGNRDNEKLFF.

V usage is TRBV27 and J usage is TRBJ2-1, with D perhaps being TRBD1 or TRBD2 (5 bases each). This CDR3 is 15 amino acids long. In germline, CDR1 is MNHEY, CDR2 SMNVEV (reference sequence). Trimming removed 3 bases from V and 2 bases from J, with 11 bases in between. The CDR3 coding sequence is TGTGCCAGCAGTTTCTTTGGGGGAACCTACAATGAGCAGTTCTTC. Encoded protein: CASSFFGGTYNEQFF.

J is TRBJ1-2 and V is TRBV19; the match to TRBD1 covers 9 bases. Germline V CDR1 and CDR2: LNHDA, SQIVND (reference sequence). CDR3 length equals 14 residues. Unmatched junction bases numbered 6, after V lost 5 bases and J lost 5 bases. For the CDR3, the DNA is TGTGCCAGTAGTCCTGACAGGGGGAGATATGGCTACACCTTC. This encodes CASSPDRGRYGYTF. The complete variable domain, with remaining parts taken from reference TRBV19 and TRBJ1-2, reads DGGITQSPKYLFRKEGQNVTLSCEQNLNHDAMYWYRQDPGQGLRLIYYSQIVNDFQKGDIAEGYSVSREKKESFPLTVTSAQKNPTAFYLCASSPDRGRYGYTFGSGTRLTVV.

The CDR3 loop is CASSKADCGEKQETQYF. CDR3 bases: TGTGCCAGCAGCAAAGCGGACTGCGGGGAGAAACAAGAGACCCAGTACTTC. V is TRBV21-1 and J is TRBJ2-5; the D call TRBD2 from the table was never checked on the DNA. TRBV21-1 is classified as a pseudogene. CDR3 size: 17 residues.

The CDR3 DNA is TGTGCCAGCAGCCCGACACCGGGACAGGGGTTGGTTTATGGCTACACCTTC. Translating gives CASSPTPGQGLVYGYTF. The chain employs TRBV7-2 and TRBJ1-2; 10 bases line up with TRBD1. CDR3 length: 17 residues. V was pared by 5 bases and J by 5 bases, with 14 bases of the junction left unmatched. Germline V lookup: CDR1 SGHTA, CDR2 FQGNSA. Complete variable domain (other parts from reference TRBV7-2 and TRBJ1-2): GAGVSQSPSNKVTEKGKDVELRCDPISGHTALYWYRQSLGQGLEFLIYFQGNSAPDKSGLPSDRFSAERTGGSVSTLTIQRTQQEDSAVYLCASSPTPGQGLVYGYTFGSGTRLTVV.

J is TRBJ1-1 and V is TRBV6-5, with TRBD1 as a possible D gene (5 bases). This CDR3 contains 12 residues. The germline V and J ends were trimmed by 5 bases and 2 bases, with 6 bases remaining between them. Germline lookup yields CDR1 MNHEY and CDR2 SVGAGI. CDR3 in DNA: TGTGCCAGCAGTCGGGACAACACTGAAGCTTTCTTT. Protein product: CASSRDNTEAFF.

The chain carries TRBV9 and TRBJ2-2; D possibly matches TRBD1 or TRBD2 (5 bases each). In germline, CDR1 is SGDLS, CDR2 YYNGEE. The CDR3 has 17 amino acids. The V end lost 0 bases, the J end lost 4 bases, and 16 bases lay between the germline ends. CDR3 in DNA: TGTGCCAGCAGCGTAGCTCAGCGAACGAGGGGCACCGGGGAGCTGTTTTTT. Residues: CASSVAQRTRGTGELFF.

V usage is TRBV5-1 and J usage is TRBJ2-7; 7 bases are shared with TRBD2. This CDR3 has 14 residues. Germline V gives CDR1 SGHRS, CDR2 YFSETQ. The V segment lost 0 bases and the J segment 6 bases; nucleotides outside the gene matches: 6. The DNA of the CDR3 is TGCGCCAGCAGCTTGGGGGAGGGTGGACGCGAGCAGTACTTC. Amino acid sequence: CASSLGEGGREQYF.

Comment on this clone: The junction shows a germline mismatch at one end, possibly a read error. The J gene is TRBJ2-3, the V gene TRBV2; D unresolved. The germline V gene has CDR1 SNHLY and CDR2 FYNNEI. There are 12 residues in the CDR3. DNA of the CDR3: TGTGCCAGCAGTGTTAGCAGAGATACGCAGTATTTT. Translated, it gives CASSVSRDTQYF.

This chain uses TRBV6-1 with TRBJ2-6; TRBD1 might be the D (5 bases). Trimming removed 2 bases from V and 4 bases from J, with 9 bases in between. The germline CDR1 and CDR2 sequences are MNHNS and SASEGT. The CDR3 spans 15 residues. Here the CDR3 DNA reads TGTGCCAGCAGTGAATCAGGGATCGGGGCCAACGTCCTGACTTTC. Translation: CASSESGIGANVLTF.

The V gene is TRBV10-3, the J gene TRBJ1-1; D not resolved. The CDR3 consists of 14 residues. Trimming cost V 10 bases and J 4 bases, with 19 bases left between them. Germline loops: CDR1 ENHRY, CDR2 SYGVKD. The CDR3 loop reads CATGLGSLSTEAFF. The CDR3 DNA sequence: TGTGCCACCGGACTAGGAAGCCTAAGCACTGAAGCTTTCTTT.

V gene TRBV25-1 combines with J gene TRBJ2-7; 8 nucleotides match TRBD2. The CDR3 runs to 13 residues. With 9 bases clipped from V and 0 bases from J, the junction kept 4 bases outside the gene matches. Germline V gives CDR1 MGHDK, CDR2 SYGVNS. The CDR3 nucleotides are TGTGCCAGTGGCGCGGGAGGCTCCTACGAGCAGTACTTC. Its protein product is CASGAGGSYEQYF.

The rearrangement links TRBV7-2 to TRBJ1-5; tentatively, D is TRBD1 (5 bases). The germline V gene has CDR1 SGHTA and CDR2 FQGNSA. The V gene lost 3 bases and the J gene lost 4 bases, with 10 bases spanning the gap. The CDR3 spans 14 residues. CDR3 protein: CASSFPGGNQPQHF. For the CDR3, the DNA is TGTGCCAGCAGCTTCCCGGGGGGTAATCAGCCCCAGCATTTT.

This chain connects TRBV6-1 to TRBJ2-5; 9 positions agree with TRBD1. The CDR3 is made up of 14 amino acids. Germline CDR1 and CDR2: MNHNS and SASEGT. V was pared by 6 bases and J by 5 bases, with 7 bases of the junction left unmatched. CDR3 DNA sequence: TGTGCCAGCAGACGGGACAGGGCTTCGGAGACCCAGTACTTC. Translation: CASRRDRASETQYF.

The gene calls are TRBV10-3 and TRBJ2-7; TRBD2 matches 14 bases. V gave up 4 bases and J gave up 2 bases; unmatched junction bases: 13. From germline, CDR1 is ENHRY and CDR2 SYGVKD. This CDR3 contains 19 residues. The DNA of the CDR3 is TGTGCCATCAGTGGCCGGACTAGCGGGAGGACTGGAGCCCCCTACGAGCAGTACTTC. Amino acids: CAISGRTSGRTGAPYEQYF.

The V call is TRBV19, the J call TRBJ2-4, with a possible D match to TRBD2 (6 bases). The CDR3 runs to 18 residues. In germline, CDR1 is LNHDA, CDR2 SQIVND (reference sequence). Trimming stripped 3 bases from V and 3 bases from J, with 21 bases between. CDR3 coding DNA: TGTGCCAGTAGTATTGGGGGGAGTACGGTTTACGTCAAAAACATTCAGTACTTC. Protein: CASSIGGSTVYVKNIQYF. The full variable domain, completed using reference TRBV19 and TRBJ2-4, is DGGITQSPKYLFRKEGQNVTLSCEQNLNHDAMYWYRQDPGQGLRLIYYSQIVNDFQKGDIAEGYSVSREKKESFPLTVTSAQKNPTAFYLCASSIGGSTVYVKNIQYFGAGTRLSVL.

The V call is TRBV5-6, the J call TRBJ2-5; 7 bases map to TRBD2. The trim removed 5 bases at V and 0 bases at J, leaving 4 bases unmatched. The CDR3 runs 14 residues. Germline CDR1 SGHDT, CDR2 YYEEEE. The CDR3 bases are TGTGCCAGCAGGGTGGGGGGGTACCAAGAGACCCAGTACTTC. Translating gives CASRVGGYQETQYF.

The table lists this clone with a few counts. The chain combines TRBV7-8 with TRBJ1-5; D is unresolved. This CDR3 is 15 amino acids long. Germline V gene sequence: CDR1 SGHVS, CDR2 FQNEAQ. Trimming shortened V by 1 base and J by 2 bases, and 9 bases separated the two germline ends. CDR3 in amino acids: CASSLVGRGNQPQHF. In nucleotides, the CDR3 is TGTGCCAGCAGCTTAGTCGGACGGGGCAATCAGCCCCAGCATTTT.

The chain combines TRBV7-8 with TRBJ1-5; D gene unclear. The CDR3 sequence is 13 residues long. Trimming pared 1 base from V and 7 bases from J, leaving 8 bases between. Germline CDR1 reads SGHVS; CDR2 reads FQNEAQ. The CDR3 region is CASSLVQDQPQHF. The CDR3, as DNA: TGTGCCAGCAGCTTAGTTCAGGACCAGCCCCAGCATTTT.

This clone was recorded only once. The chain couples TRBV10-2 to TRBJ2-7; D might be TRBD2 (5 bases). Trimming shortened V by 3 bases and J by 5 bases, and 17 bases separated the two germline ends. The germline V gene has CDR1 WSHSY and CDR2 SAAADI. The CDR3 is 15 residues long. Here the CDR3 DNA reads TGCGCCAGCAGTGATCCCGGGGTATCTGTCCACGAGCAGTACTTC. This translates into CASSDPGVSVHEQYF.

The genes are TRBV30 and TRBJ1-3; D gene uncertain. The ends were cut back, 5 bases at V and 2 bases at J, with 7 bases in the middle. The CDR3 contains 12 residues. Germline V lookup: CDR1 GTSNPN, CDR2 SVGIG (reference sequence). CDR3: CAWGIAGNTIYF. As DNA, the CDR3 is TGTGCCTGGGGGATCGCTGGAAACACCATATATTTT.

This clone was counted once. The chain couples TRBV10-3 to TRBJ1-2; D is unresolved. V was cut by 3 bases and J by 1 base, with 6 bases left in between. Germline CDR1 reads ENHRY; CDR2 reads SYGVKD. This CDR3 is built from 13 residues. The CDR3: CAISDPRNYGYTF. The CDR3, as DNA: TGTGCCATCAGTGATCCCCGTAACTATGGCTACACCTTC.

The chain is built from TRBV10-1 and TRBJ2-1; possible D gene TRBD2, 6 bases. Germline values: CDR1 WNHNN, CDR2 SYGVQD (reference sequence). The CDR3 has 17 residues. Trimming shortened V by 3 bases and J by 6 bases, and 21 bases separated the two germline ends. The DNA for the CDR3 is TGCGCCAGCAGTGATCCCTCAGGCGGGACTTTCGCCAATGAGCAGTTCTTC. It yields the protein CASSDPSGGTFANEQFF.

V usage is TRBV30 and J usage is TRBJ2-3; 12 positions match TRBD1. The germline CDR1 and CDR2 sequences are GTSNPN and SVGIG (reference sequence). J was trimmed by 4 bases and V by 5 bases; bases with no gene match: 1. The CDR3 spans 13 residues. CDR3 nucleotides: TGTGCCTGGGGGACAGGGGGCGCAGATACGCAGTATTTT. It codes for CAWGTGGADTQYF.

V gene TRBV29-1 combines with J gene TRBJ1-1, with a weak D call TRBD1 (5 bases). Germline CDR1 reads SQVTM; CDR2 reads ANQGSEA. The CDR3 is 13 residues long. Trimming pared 3 bases from V and 10 bases from J, leaving 18 bases between. The CDR3 is CSVEPTVRGTAFF. The DNA for the CDR3 is TGCAGCGTTGAGCCGACTGTCCGAGGGACAGCTTTCTTT. Full variable domain (remainder filled in from reference TRBV29-1 and TRBJ1-1): SAVISQKPSRDICQRGTSLTIQCQVDSQVTMMFWYRQQPGQSLTLIATANQGSEATYESGFVIDKFPISRPNLTFSTLTVSNMSPEDSSIYLCSVEPTVRGTAFFGQGTRLTVV.

The chain combines TRBV19 with TRBJ2-4; D remains ambiguous. CDR1 LNHDA and CDR2 SQIVND come from the germline V gene (reference sequence). The CDR3 extends over 15 amino acids. V was trimmed by 6 bases and J by 2 bases, leaving 14 bases between them. The CDR3 reads CASSTRAGSKNIQYF. CDR3 nucleotides: TGTGCCAGTAGCACAAGGGCTGGGTCCAAAAACATTCAGTACTTC.

The chain is built from TRBV6-1 and TRBJ2-7; 7 bases fit TRBD1. J was trimmed by 2 bases and V by 1 base; bases with no gene match: 2. The V gene's germline CDR1 is MNHNS and CDR2 SASEGT. The CDR3 contains 14 residues. CDR3 sequence reads: CASSEVQGPYEQYF. The DNA of the CDR3 is TGTGCCAGCAGTGAAGTACAGGGGCCCTACGAGCAGTACTTC.

This chain links TRBV7-9 with TRBJ1-2; TRBD1 aligns across 7 bases. CDR1 SEHNR and CDR2 FQNEAQ come from the germline V gene (reference sequence). With V trimmed by 3 bases and J by 4 bases, 5 bases remained unmatched. The CDR3 totals 14 residues. CDR3 region: CASSLSGTVYGYTF. DNA for the CDR3: TGTGCCAGCAGCTTGTCCGGGACAGTCTATGGCTACACCTTC.